One TCR beta chain is described in this entry. The source of the sample is a study of T cell changes during pregnancy in multiple sclerosis. After removal of 3 bases from V and 8 bases from J, the junction contained 8 bases not matched to a gene. This CDR3 is built from 14 residues. Germline V CDR1 and CDR2: MNHEY, SMNVEV (reference sequence). Sequencing used immunoSEQ multiplex PCR; TCRdb keeps in-frame clones, though not all of them. The sample consists of about 89,000 clones, about 94% of them appearing once. The chain carries TRBV27 and TRBJ1-2, with TRBD1 matching over 8 bases. The material sequenced was peripheral blood, taken in the third trimester of pregnancy. The TCR was taken from a female donor with multiple sclerosis, enrolled in a pregnancy study. CDR3 nucleotides: TGTGCCAGCAGTTTTTCTGACAGGGGAGGCGGCTACACCTTC. Protein: CASSFSDRGGGYTF.